This passage covers 18 T cell receptor beta chains from one sample sequenced in a study of cytomegalovirus exposure and HLA in healthy donors. The assay was immunoSEQ multiplex PCR, and TCRdb's table has in-frame clones only and misses some. The data show about 200,000 clones, around 80% seen once. What was sequenced was PBMCs. Every receptor here comes from a woman aged 30 to 39 in good health and CMV-seropositive.

This clone was detected only once. The V and J genes are TRBV5-6 and TRBJ1-2; TRBD1 aligns across 7 bases. CDR1 and CDR2 (germline): SGHDT, YYEEEE. With V trimmed by 6 bases and J by 4 bases, 9 bases remained unmatched. The CDR3 covers 14 residues. The CDR3 protein is CASTQGGRGYGYTF. CDR3 nucleotides: TGTGCCAGCACCCAGGGGGGCAGGGGCTATGGCTACACCTTC.

This chain uses TRBV4-2 with TRBJ2-7; TRBD2 matches at 7 bases. The CDR3 contains 16 residues. The trim removed 1 base at V and 2 bases at J, leaving 8 bases unmatched. Germline values: CDR1 LGHNA, CDR2 YNFKEQ. The CDR3 spells CASSQGAGDSTYEQYF. As DNA, the CDR3 is TGTGCCAGCAGCCAAGGGGCGGGAGATTCAACCTACGAGCAGTACTTC.

This chain links TRBV27 with TRBJ2-5; 8 bases fit TRBD1. The CDR3 has 13 amino acids. After removal of 8 bases from V and 4 bases from J, the junction contained 6 bases not matched to a gene. Germline CDR1 is MNHEY and CDR2 is SMNVEV (reference sequence). CDR3 bases: TGTGCCAGCGGGGGCAGGGGGCGAGAGACCCAGTACTTC. Translation: CASGGRGRETQYF.

The chain recombines TRBV27 with TRBJ2-7; 7 bases match TRBD1. This CDR3 has 15 amino acids. V was clipped by 3 bases and J by 2 bases; unmatched bases: 7. CDR1 and CDR2 from the germline V gene are MNHEY and SMNVEV (reference sequence). CDR3 in DNA: TGTGCCAGCAGTTTTGAAGGGGGCTTGCCCTACGAGCAGTACTTC. It translates to CASSFEGGLPYEQYF.

This chain joins TRBV10-3 and TRBJ1-1; unclear D gene. Germline assignment: CDR1 ENHRY and CDR2 SYGVKD. V was clipped by 4 bases and J by 0 bases, with 15 bases between them. This CDR3 has 16 residues. The CDR3 loop reads CAISGAGGSLNTEAFF. The DNA of the CDR3 is TGTGCCATCAGTGGGGCAGGTGGGAGCTTGAACACTGAAGCTTTCTTT.

The chain employs TRBV4-2 and TRBJ2-5; D might be TRBD1 (9 bases). The V gene's germline CDR1 is LGHNA and CDR2 YNFKEQ. V lost 3 bases, J lost 5 bases, and 25 bases lay in between. The CDR3 consists of 18 residues. CDR3 in DNA: TGTGCCAGCAGCCAGGGGACAGGGCGGGAGGTGTGGCGGGAGACCCAGTACTTC. It yields the protein CASSQGTGREVWRETQYF.

The chain employs TRBV6-1 and TRBJ1-1; a weak D match, TRBD1 (5 bases). Looked up from germline, CDR1 is MNHNS and CDR2 is SASEGT. The CDR3 has 15 amino acids. V lost 3 bases, J lost 5 bases, and 16 bases lay in between. CDR3 residues: CASSDGTGVGTEAFF. The CDR3, as DNA: TGTGCCAGCAGTGATGGTACGGGGGTTGGAACTGAAGCTTTCTTT.

This clone was detected once. The chain couples TRBV28 to TRBJ1-2; D is perhaps TRBD1 (6 bases). This CDR3 has 15 residues. V gave up 6 bases and J gave up 6 bases, with 20 bases separating them. CDR1 is MDHEN, CDR2 SYDVKM, per germline. The CDR3 DNA reads as TGTGCCAGCAGGTTTACAGGGATAGCCGATGATGGCTACACCTTC. Encoded protein: CASRFTGIADDGYTF.

The chain carries TRBV7-3 and TRBJ2-2, with 9 bases matching TRBD2. The CDR3 sequence is 17 residues long. The J segment lost 5 bases and the V segment lost 4 bases, leaving 11 bases of the junction unmatched. Germline CDR1 reads SGHTA; CDR2 reads FQGTGA. In DNA, the CDR3 is TGTGCCAGCAGCTCCACCGTTATAGCGGGAGAGACCGGGGAGCTGTTTTTT. It translates to CASSSTVIAGETGELFF.

The chain links TRBV5-1 to TRBJ2-7; D unresolved. This CDR3 is 13 amino acids long. Trimming left V 2 bases short and J 4 bases short, with 10 bases between. CDR1 and CDR2 from the germline V gene are SGHRS and YFSETQ. CDR3 bases: TGCGCCAGCAGCTTCCTAACAGATTACGAGCAGTACTTC. It yields the protein CASSFLTDYEQYF.

This chain uses TRBV5-1 with TRBJ1-2; a weak D match, TRBD1 (5 bases). Germline CDR1 and CDR2: SGHRS and YFSETQ. V was clipped by 0 bases and J by 8 bases, with 17 bases between them. CDR3 length: 15 residues. The CDR3 sequence: CASSLGGTGGEGYTF. In DNA, the CDR3 is TGCGCCAGCAGCTTGGGCGGGACGGGAGGTGAAGGCTACACCTTC.

This chain joins TRBV28 and TRBJ2-7; TRBD1 agrees at 9 bases. The V gene end was trimmed by 7 bases and the J gene end by 3 bases; junction bases not matched to a gene: 1. The CDR3 runs 12 residues. Germline values: CDR1 MDHEN, CDR2 SYDVKM. CDR3 protein: CASTDRGYEQYF. The CDR3 DNA is TGTGCCAGCACGGACAGGGGCTACGAGCAGTACTTC.

This chain connects TRBV6-5 to TRBJ2-5, with TRBD1 matching 7 bases. The V and J ends lost 6 bases and 2 bases, in that order; junction bases with no gene match: 6. The germline V gene has CDR1 MNHEY and CDR2 SVGAGI. The CDR3 has 14 residues. The CDR3 nucleotides are TGTGCCAGCAGCTCACTCAGGGGGCAAGAGACCCAGTACTTC. Protein sequence: CASSSLRGQETQYF.

This clone was seen once. The chain is built from TRBV5-1 and TRBJ2-7; the match to TRBD2 covers 10 bases. Germline values: CDR1 SGHRS, CDR2 YFSETQ. The CDR3 loop spans 14 amino acids. V gave up 7 bases and J gave up 0 bases; unmatched junction bases: 4. DNA for the CDR3: TGCGCCAGCGGTCCTAGCGGGAGCTCCTACGAGCAGTACTTC. It specifies CASGPSGSSYEQYF.

This clone was detected only once. The chain links TRBV2 to TRBJ1-4; 8 bases agree with TRBD1. The CDR3 loop spans 14 amino acids. Trimming cost V 4 bases and J 5 bases; bases outside gene matches: 3. Germline CDR1 SNHLY, CDR2 FYNNEI. CDR3 protein: CASSGTGPNEKLFF. In DNA form, the CDR3 reads TGTGCCAGCAGTGGGACAGGGCCGAATGAAAAACTGTTTTTT.

The gene calls are TRBV2 and TRBJ2-1; D gene ambiguous. V gave up 0 bases and J gave up 9 bases, with 9 bases separating them. CDR1 is SNHLY and CDR2 is FYNNEI in the germline V gene. The CDR3 consists of 13 residues. The CDR3 DNA follows: TGTGCCAGCAGTGAAGCGATAACGGGTGAGCAGTTCTTC. This gives the protein CASSEAITGEQFF.

This chain connects TRBV15 to TRBJ2-3; 12 nucleotides agree with TRBD2. Germline V gene sequence: CDR1 LNHNV, CDR2 YYDKDF (reference sequence). V dropped 2 bases and J dropped 6; count of bases not matched to a gene: 3. The CDR3 totals 15 residues. CDR3 sequence (DNA): TGTGCCACCAGCAGACTAGCGGGAGGGGCGGATACGCAGTATTTT. This sequence encodes CATSRLAGGADTQYF. The full variable domain, rest sourced from reference TRBV15 and TRBJ2-3, is DAMVIQNPRYQVTQFGKPVTLSCSQTLNHNVMYWYQQKSSQAPKLLFHYYDKDFNNEADTPDNFQSRRPNTSFCFLDIRSPGLGDTAMYLCATSRLAGGADTQYFGPGTRLTVL.

V and J are TRBV4-2 and TRBJ2-1; 12 bases fit TRBD2. The V gene's germline CDR1 is LGHNA and CDR2 YNFKEQ. V trimming: 1 base; J trimming: 7 bases; junction bases outside the gene matches: 17. The CDR3 runs 20 residues. The CDR3 DNA follows: TGTGCCAGCAGCCAAGTCCGAGGGGCTAGCGGGAGGGCCTTGGGTAATGAGCAGTTCTTC. Translation: CASSQVRGASGRALGNEQFF.